The 21 T cell receptor beta chains given below trace back to one sample, sequenced in a study of PD-1 blockade in classical Hodgkin lymphoma. Generated by immunoSEQ multiplex PCR, the TCRdb table keeps only in-frame clones and is missing some. Found here are about 58,000 clones, around 93% of them singletons; the top ten hold 8.5% to 12%. Relapses following autologous stem cell transplantation were seen in all patients, with brentuximab vedotin exposure varying. The input for sequencing was peripheral blood mononuclear cells (PBMCs), taken before the second cycle of nivolumab. The receptor set was obtained from a human donor with classical Hodgkin lymphoma.

This chain joins TRBV4-2 and TRBJ2-1; D is uncertain. The CDR3 loop spans 15 amino acids. Germline loops: CDR1 LGHNA, CDR2 YNFKEQ. V gave up 8 bases and J gave up 5 bases, with 19 bases separating them. The CDR3 here is CASRTPGTIDNEQFF. The CDR3 coding sequence is TGTGCCAGCCGGACCCCCGGCACTATAGACAATGAGCAGTTCTTC.

This chain connects TRBV4-1 to TRBJ1-2; TRBD1 agrees at 7 bases. With V trimmed by 3 bases and J by 3 bases, 4 bases remained unmatched. Germline V gene sequence: CDR1 MGHRA, CDR2 YSYEKL. This CDR3 has 14 residues. The CDR3 sequence is CASSQPTGDYGYTF. CDR3 nucleotides: TGCGCCAGCAGCCAGCCAACAGGGGACTATGGCTACACCTTC.

Only a few counts were recorded for this clone. J is TRBJ2-7 and V is TRBV6-5, with TRBD2 matching over 8 bases. Germline V gene data show CDR1 as MNHEY and CDR2 as SVGAGI. Germline trimming cut 5 bases from V and 2 bases from J; bases unmatched to any gene: 5. The CDR3 has 14 amino acids. The CDR3 protein is CASSPIAGPYEQYF. The DNA of the CDR3 is TGTGCCAGCAGTCCAATAGCGGGGCCCTACGAGCAGTACTTC.

This clone was observed a single time. This chain joins TRBV2 and TRBJ2-7, with TRBD1 matching 7 bases. The J segment lost 0 bases and the V segment lost 6 bases, leaving 14 bases of the junction unmatched. Germline assignment: CDR1 SNHLY and CDR2 FYNNEI. There are 17 residues in the CDR3. The CDR3 bases are TGTGCCAGCAGCGCCATTCCTTGGGACAGAAGCTCCTACGAGCAGTACTTC. Translation gives CASSAIPWDRSSYEQYF. The full variable domain, completed using reference TRBV2 and TRBJ2-7, is EPEVTQTPSHQVTQMGQEVILRCVPISNHLYFYWYRQILGQKVEFLVSFYNNEISEKSEIFDDQFSVERPDGSNFTLKIRSTKLEDSAMYFCASSAIPWDRSSYEQYFGPGTRLTVT.

The CDR3 sequence: CASKTDGSSYNEQFF. For the CDR3, the DNA is TGTGCCAGCAAAACCGACGGGAGCTCCTACAATGAGCAGTTCTTC. The rearrangement links TRBV6-5 to TRBJ2-1, with a weak D call TRBD2 (6 bases). Deletions cut 7 bases from V and 0 bases from J, with 13 bases between. The CDR3 contains 15 residues. Germline values: CDR1 MNHEY, CDR2 SVGAGI.

This clone was detected once. V usage is TRBV29-1 and J usage is TRBJ1-1, with D possibly TRBD1 on 6 matching bases. V was pared by 2 bases and J by 3 bases, with 22 bases between. The CDR3 spans 17 residues. CDR1 is SQVTM, CDR2 ANQGSEA, per germline. CDR3 nucleotide sequence: TGCAGCGTTGAAAAGGGGGATATACCACCTTGGGACACTGAAGCTTTCTTT. Residues: CSVEKGDIPPWDTEAFF.

The chain recombines TRBV11-1 with TRBJ2-5; 11 positions match TRBD2. The CDR3 is 19 residues long. Germline CDR1 SGHAT, CDR2 FQDESV (reference sequence). V shed 3 bases, J shed 5 bases, and the junction held 17 bases outside the gene matches. CDR3 amino acids: CASSLQLAGGHPLGETQYF. Written as DNA, the CDR3 is TGTGCCAGCAGCTTGCAGCTAGCGGGGGGCCACCCTCTCGGGGAGACCCAGTACTTC.

The gene calls are TRBV30 and TRBJ2-1; no definite D call. This CDR3 comprises 13 residues. V lost 0 bases to trimming and J lost 5 bases, with 8 bases between them. The V gene's germline CDR1 is GTSNPN and CDR2 SVGIG (reference sequence). In DNA form, the CDR3 reads TGTGCCTGGAGTGTACAGCTCGACAATGAGCAGTTCTTC. It is translated as CAWSVQLDNEQFF. The variable domain in full, with the rest retrieved from reference TRBV30 and TRBJ2-1, is SQTIHQWPATLVQPVGSPLSLECTVEGTSNPNLYWYRQAAGRGLQLLFYSVGIGQISSEVPQNLSASRPQDRQFILSSKKLLLSDSGFYLCAWSVQLDNEQFFGPGTRLTVL.

The chain is built from TRBV6-6 and TRBJ2-7, with 7 bases lining up with TRBD2. Germline lookup yields CDR1 MNHNY and CDR2 SVGAGI (reference sequence). The V gene end was trimmed by 2 bases and the J gene end by 0 bases; junction bases not matched to a gene: 4. The CDR3 has 15 amino acids. The CDR3 region has the DNA TGTGCCAGCAGTTACGGAGCGGGGAGCTCCTACGAGCAGTACTTC. Amino acids: CASSYGAGSSYEQYF.

The chain employs TRBV6-5 and TRBJ2-2, with D possibly matching TRBD2 (5 bases). Trimming removed 5 bases from V and 7 bases from J, with 11 bases in between. The germline CDR1 and CDR2 sequences are MNHEY and SVGAGI. The CDR3 sequence is 13 residues long. CDR3 DNA sequence: TGTGCCAGCAGTCGCACTGAGGGCGGGGAGCTGTTTTTT. Its translation: CASSRTEGGELFF.

The chain recombines TRBV10-2 with TRBJ2-3; D possibly corresponds to TRBD2 (6 bases). Germline V gene sequence: CDR1 WSHSY, CDR2 SAAADI. Trimming removed 6 bases from V and 6 bases from J, with 22 bases in between. The CDR3 is made up of 16 amino acids. CDR3 DNA: TGCGCCAGCAGGACTCCGGGGGATCGCCTAACGGATACGCAGTATTTT. Its translation is CASRTPGDRLTDTQYF.

The V gene is TRBV7-6, the J gene TRBJ1-1; D gene unclear. Germline-derived CDR1 and CDR2 are SGHVS and FNYEAQ. This CDR3 is built from 14 residues. Trimming removed 0 bases at V and 0 bases at J, with 5 bases between. CDR3 coding DNA: TGTGCCAGCAGCTTAGCGCCAGTGAACACTGAAGCTTTCTTT. Its translation: CASSLAPVNTEAFF. Filled out from reference TRBV7-6 and TRBJ1-1, the complete variable domain reads GAGVSQSPRYKVTKRGQDVALRCDPISGHVSLYWYRQALGQGPEFLTYFNYEAQQDKSGLPNDRFSAERPEGSISTLTIQRTEQRDSAMYRCASSLAPVNTEAFFGQGTRLTVV.

The chain couples TRBV7-3 to TRBJ2-7; 11 bases map to TRBD1. The length of the CDR3 is 15 residues. V shed 5 bases and J 4 bases; nucleotides not matched to a gene: 7. From germline, CDR1 is SGHTA and CDR2 FQGTGA. The CDR3 here is CASSMGQGVPYEQYF. The CDR3, as DNA: TGTGCCAGCAGCATGGGACAGGGGGTCCCTTACGAGCAGTACTTC.

V and J are TRBV19 and TRBJ2-3; 9 bases are a match to TRBD2. Per the germline V gene, CDR1 is LNHDA and CDR2 is SQIVND (reference sequence). Trimming cost V 2 bases and J 0 bases; bases outside gene matches: 6. This CDR3 region has 17 residues. The CDR3 DNA reads TGTGCCAGTAGTATAAGACTAGCGGACTCTAGCACAGATACGCAGTATTTT. This encodes CASSIRLADSSTDTQYF. The whole variable domain, filled in from reference TRBV19 and TRBJ2-3, reads DGGITQSPKYLFRKEGQNVTLSCEQNLNHDAMYWYRQDPGQGLRLIYYSQIVNDFQKGDIAEGYSVSREKKESFPLTVTSAQKNPTAFYLCASSIRLADSSTDTQYFGPGTRLTVL.

This sequence joins TRBV30 and TRBJ1-6; the D gene is possibly TRBD1 (6 bases). V lost 1 base to trimming and J lost 9 bases, with 10 bases between them. The CDR3 is 13 residues long. The germline V gene encodes CDR1 GTSNPN and CDR2 SVGIG (reference sequence). CDR3 in amino acids: CAWSERRGSPLHF. The CDR3 region has the DNA TGTGCCTGGAGTGAACGCAGGGGTTCACCCCTCCACTTT.

This sequence joins TRBV5-4 and TRBJ1-2; the match to TRBD1 covers 8 bases. The V and J ends lost 0 bases and 0 bases, in that order; junction bases with no gene match: 4. The CDR3 consists of 16 residues. CDR1 and CDR2 from the germline V gene are SGHNT and YYREEE (reference sequence). CDR3 nucleotides: TGTGCCAGCAGCTTGGGTGGGGACAGGACTAACTATGGCTACACCTTC. Amino acid sequence: CASSLGGDRTNYGYTF.

The chain employs TRBV11-3 and TRBJ2-3; possibly TRBD2 for D (7 bases). The CDR3 covers 14 residues. The germline V and J ends were trimmed by 3 bases and 3 bases, with 10 bases remaining between them. Germline loops: CDR1 SGHNT, CDR2 YENEEA. In nucleotides, the CDR3 is TGTGCCAGCAGCTTGGGGGGGCCAACAGATACGCAGTATTTT. The encoded protein is CASSLGGPTDTQYF.

V gene TRBV7-6 combines with J gene TRBJ2-3; TRBD2 agrees at 12 bases. This CDR3 spans 19 amino acids. From germline, CDR1 is SGHVS and CDR2 FNYEAQ. Trimming at V came to 3 bases and at J to 2 bases, leaving 12 bases not matched to a gene. CDR3 nucleotide sequence: TGTGCCAGCAGCTTTCGTGCTAGCGGGGGGGTTTCGGTCACAGATACGCAGTATTTT. Translating it yields CASSFRASGGVSVTDTQYF.

The DNA of the CDR3 is TGTGCCAGCAGTCCTCAGACTAGTCCCGAACTGAGATGGGAACAAGAGACCCAGTACTTC. Its protein is CASSPQTSPELRWEQETQYF. The chain employs TRBV28 and TRBJ2-5, with D perhaps TRBD2 (6 bases). The CDR3 loop spans 20 amino acids. Germline V gene lookup returns CDR1 MDHEN and CDR2 SYDVKM. Trimming pared 5 bases from V and 2 bases from J, leaving 30 bases between.

The table lists this clone with a count of one. The gene calls are TRBV4-1 and TRBJ2-2; the D gene could be TRBD1 or TRBD2 (5 bases each). V lost 3 bases and J 4 bases, leaving 15 bases between the germline ends. Germline V gene sequence: CDR1 MGHRA, CDR2 YSYEKL. The CDR3 extends over 16 amino acids. The CDR3 loop reads CASSQGESRTTGELFF. DNA of the CDR3: TGCGCCAGCAGCCAGGGGGAGAGTAGGACCACCGGGGAGCTGTTTTTT.

The DNA for the CDR3 is TGTGCCAGCAGCCAGGACGGCTTGAACACTGAAGCTTTCTTT. It yields the protein CASSQDGLNTEAFF. V is TRBV7-2 and J is TRBJ1-1; D gene unclear. Trimming pared 5 bases from V and 0 bases from J, leaving 10 bases between. CDR1 is SGHTA, CDR2 FQGNSA, per germline. The CDR3 spans 14 residues.